Below are 2 T cell receptor beta chains sequenced from a single sample in a study of T-cell reconstitution after alpha-beta-depleted transplantation in children. Unique molecular identifiers tagged the TCRbeta library. TCRdb ran MiXCR on the PCR reads and lists one entry per CDR3 protein. This sample has 450,000 to 550,000 distinct CDR3 sequences, with about an eighth found just once. Sequencing was performed on PBMCs, mostly from graft donor cells, taken 180 days after TCRalphabeta/CD19-depleted stem cell transplant. These TCRs come from a female patient between 2 and 15 years old who had a stem cell transplant for aplastic anemia, so the T cells may come from the graft donor.

This clonotype came up a few times. The chain recombines TRBV5-1 with TRBJ1-1; possibly TRBD1 for D (5 bases). The germline gives CDR1 SGHRS, CDR2 YFSETQ. This CDR3 spans 15 amino acids. Trimming pared 0 bases from V and 0 bases from J, leaving 9 bases between. The CDR3 sequence is CASSLVGRVNTEAFF. CDR3 sequence (DNA): TGCGCCAGCAGCTTGGTGGGGCGGGTGAACACTGAAGCTTTCTTT.

In this sample, this clonotype turned up many times. The V gene is TRBV10-3, the J gene TRBJ1-5; D might be TRBD1 (6 bases). CDR1 and CDR2 (germline): ENHRY, SYGVKD. V was cut by 0 bases and J by 9 bases, with 12 bases left in between. This CDR3 spans 14 amino acids. CDR3 sequence reads: CAISESGGAGPQHF. The CDR3 DNA follows: TGTGCCATCAGTGAGTCCGGGGGCGCGGGGCCCCAGCATTTT.